The rows below give T cell receptor beta chains drawn from one sample of a study of identical twins. In TCRdb, the 5' RACE reads were re-called with MiXCR into one record per CDR3 protein. In the table there are about 530,000 distinct CDR3 sequences, 12% to 15% of which are singletons. The same sample was also studied in work on yellow fever vaccine responses in identical twins.

The source material was CD4+ T cells sorted from blood. Receptors were obtained from a woman between 18 and 29 years old in good health. Both conserved end residues are part of each CDR3. Fields, in order: D gene, CDR3 length, V gene, CDR3 protein. D genes are given only for firm matches.

-	13	TRBV20-1	CSAREQGREKLFF
-	14	TRBV12-3/TRBV12-4	CASSFGLLAETQYF
TRBD2	14	TRBV12-3/TRBV12-4	CASRIAGGGNEQFF
-	13	TRBV5-6	CASSLSYTYEQYF
-	10	TRBV7-9	CASANVAQYF
TRBD1	15	TRBV12-3/TRBV12-4	CASSPPTGMNTEAFF
-	15	TRBV29-1	CSVEGQTPRNTEAFF
TRBD1	16	TRBV7-8	CASSLTGTGVSQPQHF
-	12	TRBV7-9	CASSPAEEKLFF
-	14	TRBV18	CASSLRPDYNEQFF
TRBD2	15	TRBV25-1	CASSKLAGLYNEQFF
-	13	TRBV7-3	CASSLMEGYEQYF
-	13	TRBV7-8	CASSSEPGGLQHF
-	14	TRBV5-1	CASSFVDYQETQYF